This T cell receptor (beta chain) is from a study of blood T cell repertoires in COVID-19. Study-level information: Whether acute or convalescent, the COVID-19 samples came from the United States, Italy and Spain. T cells, B-cell-depleted T cells, or PBMCs provided the cDNA or gDNA that served as material.

Two negative PCRs, clearance, or symptom resolution were required of recovered Cohort 3 donors. Original analysis: Quantification of nucleated cells was approximated via reference gene primer amplification. Generated by immunoSEQ multiplex PCR, the TCRdb table keeps only in-frame clones and is missing some. The DNA was the basis for D and trimming; V, J and clone size are from that table. Found here are some 500,000 clones, roughly 88% of them singletons; the top ten hold over 1.5%. Trimming cost V 5 bases and J 11 bases; bases outside gene matches: 6. Germline V gives CDR1 LGHDT, CDR2 YNNKEL (reference sequence). CDR3 length: 12 residues.

The sequenced material came from PBMCs or T cells enriched from blood (not recorded which). This chain links TRBV3-1 (or the pseudogene TRBV3-2) with TRBJ2-1, with 7 bases lining up with TRBD2. This clonotype was obtained from a woman aged 40 to 49 who had recovered from COVID-19. Here the CDR3 reads CASSKGTKKQFF. CDR3 in DNA: TGTGCCAGCAGCAAAGGGACTAAAAAGCAGTTCTTC.